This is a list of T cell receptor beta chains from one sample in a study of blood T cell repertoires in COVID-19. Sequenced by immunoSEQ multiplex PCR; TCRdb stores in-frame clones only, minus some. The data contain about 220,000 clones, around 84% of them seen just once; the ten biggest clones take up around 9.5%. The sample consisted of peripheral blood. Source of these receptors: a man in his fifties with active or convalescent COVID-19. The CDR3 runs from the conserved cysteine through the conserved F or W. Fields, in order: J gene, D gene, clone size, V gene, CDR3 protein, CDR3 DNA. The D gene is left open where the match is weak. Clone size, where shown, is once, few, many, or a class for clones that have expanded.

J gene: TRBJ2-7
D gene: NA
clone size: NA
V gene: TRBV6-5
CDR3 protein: CASSSRTVDEQYF
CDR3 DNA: TGTGCCAGCAGTTCACGAACGGTGGACGAGCAGTACTTC

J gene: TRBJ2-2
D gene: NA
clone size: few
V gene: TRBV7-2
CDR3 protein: CASSLAGGGRNTGELFF
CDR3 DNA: TGTGCCAGCAGCTTAGCGGGAGGAGGTCGGAACACCGGGGAGCTGTTTTTT

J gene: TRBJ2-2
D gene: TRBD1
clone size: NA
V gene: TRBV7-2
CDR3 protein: CASSLAPTGDTGELFF
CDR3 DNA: TGTGCCAGCAGCTTAGCCCCGACAGGGGACACCGGGGAGCTGTTTTTT

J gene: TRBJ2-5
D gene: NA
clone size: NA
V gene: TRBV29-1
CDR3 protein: CSVEIPPGLQETQYF
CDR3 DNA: TGCAGCGTTGAAATCCCGCCAGGGCTACAAGAGACCCAGTACTTC

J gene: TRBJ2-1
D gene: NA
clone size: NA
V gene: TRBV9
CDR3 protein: CASSVLGEGTYNEQFF
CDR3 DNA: TGTGCCAGCAGCGTCTTGGGAGAAGGGACCTACAATGAGCAGTTCTTC

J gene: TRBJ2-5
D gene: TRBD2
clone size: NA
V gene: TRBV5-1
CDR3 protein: CASRGREGAETQYF
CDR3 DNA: TGCGCCAGCAGAGGAAGGGAGGGCGCGGAGACCCAGTACTTC

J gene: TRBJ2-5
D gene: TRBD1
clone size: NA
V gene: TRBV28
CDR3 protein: CASSFGTAETQYF
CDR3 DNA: TGTGCCAGCAGTTTCGGGACAGCAGAGACCCAGTACTTC

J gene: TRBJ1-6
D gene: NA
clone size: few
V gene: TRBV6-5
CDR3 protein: CASNREGNSPLHF
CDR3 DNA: TGTGCCAGCAATAGGGAGGGGAACTCACCCCTCCACTTT

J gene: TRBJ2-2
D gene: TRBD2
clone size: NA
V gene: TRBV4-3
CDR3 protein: CASRLGTSESTGELFF
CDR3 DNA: TGCGCCAGCAGGCTCGGGACTAGCGAGAGCACCGGGGAGCTGTTTTTT

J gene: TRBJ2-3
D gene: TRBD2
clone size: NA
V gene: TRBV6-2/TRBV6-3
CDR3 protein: CASSYFLGEAGVSTDTQYF
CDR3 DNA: TGTGCCAGCAGTTACTTCCTCGGAGAAGCGGGAGTTAGCACAGATACGCAGTATTTT

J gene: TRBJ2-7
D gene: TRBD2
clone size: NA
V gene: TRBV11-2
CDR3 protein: CASIDRGEEQYF
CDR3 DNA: TGTGCCAGCATCGACCGGGGGGAAGAGCAGTACTTC

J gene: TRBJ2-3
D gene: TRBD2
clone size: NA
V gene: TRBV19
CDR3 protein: CASRQRGGYSTDTQYF
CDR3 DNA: TGTGCCAGTAGGCAGCGGGGGGGCTATAGCACAGATACGCAGTATTTT

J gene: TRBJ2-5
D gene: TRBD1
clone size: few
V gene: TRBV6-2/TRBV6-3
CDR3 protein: CASSSPDREETQYF
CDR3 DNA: TGTGCCAGCAGTTCGCCGGACAGGGAAGAGACCCAGTACTTC

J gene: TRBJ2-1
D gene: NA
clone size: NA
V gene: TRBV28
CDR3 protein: CASSQTKTAAYNEQFF
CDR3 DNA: TGTGCCAGCAGTCAGACGAAGACAGCTGCCTACAATGAGCAGTTCTTC

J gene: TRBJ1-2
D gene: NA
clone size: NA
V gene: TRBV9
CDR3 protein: CASSAGHNLLDGYTF
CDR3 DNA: TGTGCCAGCAGCGCCGGACACAACCTTTTAGATGGCTACACCTTC

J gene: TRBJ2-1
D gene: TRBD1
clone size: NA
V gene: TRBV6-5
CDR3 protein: CASSYGTGSYNEQFF
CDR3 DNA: TGTGCCAGCAGTTACGGGACAGGGTCCTACAATGAGCAGTTCTTC

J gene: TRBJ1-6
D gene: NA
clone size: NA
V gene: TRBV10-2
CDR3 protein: CASSERGPLNSPLHF
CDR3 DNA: TGCGCCAGCAGCGAGAGGGGTCCCCTCAATTCACCCCTCCACTTT

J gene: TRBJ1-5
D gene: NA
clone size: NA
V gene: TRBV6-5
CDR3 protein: CASSTTGQPQHF
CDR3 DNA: TGTGCCAGCAGTACGACAGGTCAGCCCCAGCATTTT

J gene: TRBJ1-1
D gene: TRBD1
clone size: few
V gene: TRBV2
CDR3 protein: CASGGTGREAFF
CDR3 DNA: TGTGCCAGCGGCGGGACAGGCCGTGAAGCTTTCTTT

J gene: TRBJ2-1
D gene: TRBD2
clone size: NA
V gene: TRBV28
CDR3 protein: CATGLAEAPYNEQFF
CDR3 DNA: TGTGCCACCGGACTAGCGGAAGCACCCTACAATGAGCAGTTCTTC

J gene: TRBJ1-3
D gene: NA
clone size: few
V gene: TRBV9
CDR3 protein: CASSVGGISGNTIYF
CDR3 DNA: TGTGCCAGCAGCGTAGGAGGGATCTCTGGAAACACCATATATTTT

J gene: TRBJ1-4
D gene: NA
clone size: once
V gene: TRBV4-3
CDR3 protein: CASSHRTRGEKLFF
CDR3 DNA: TGCGCCAGCAGCCACCGGACACGGGGGGAAAAACTGTTTTTT

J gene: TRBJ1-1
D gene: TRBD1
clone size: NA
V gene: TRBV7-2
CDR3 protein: CASSLWDRATEAFF
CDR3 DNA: TGTGCCAGCAGCTTATGGGACAGGGCGACTGAAGCTTTCTTT